A single sample is the source of the 22 T cell receptor beta chains below, sequenced in a study of control samples from healthy donors and cancer patients. Here immunoSEQ multiplex PCR was the method, and the copy in TCRdb shows in-frame clones only, minus some. Of around 230,000 clones in the sample, just under 95% were seen once. The sequenced sample consisted of blood. These receptor sequences come from a man aged 50 to 60 in good health.

The chain employs TRBV5-1 and TRBJ2-1, with D maybe TRBD1 (6 bases). Germline V gives CDR1 SGHRS, CDR2 YFSETQ. The CDR3 extends over 15 amino acids. With 5 bases removed from V and 9 bases from J, the gap between germline ends came to 21 bases. This chain's CDR3 is CASSPGHEGRGEQFF. DNA of the CDR3: TGCGCCAGCAGTCCCGGACACGAGGGCAGGGGTGAGCAGTTCTTC.

V usage is TRBV24-1 and J usage is TRBJ1-1; D perhaps matches TRBD1 (6 bases). Trimming took 6 bases from V and 1 from J, leaving 14 bases between them. Germline V gene lookup returns CDR1 KGHDR and CDR2 SFDVKD. The CDR3 consists of 15 residues. CDR3: CATSSGTPGNTEAFF. For the CDR3, the DNA is TGTGCCACCAGTAGCGGGACACCAGGGAACACTGAAGCTTTCTTT.

This chain connects TRBV6-2 or TRBV6-3 to TRBJ2-3, with D tentatively TRBD2 (6 bases). The V end lost 5 bases, the J end lost 4 bases, and 19 bases lay between the germline ends. The CDR3 totals 16 residues. The germline V gene encodes CDR1 MNHEY and CDR2 SVGEGT. The chain's CDR3 is CASSQRWGRRADTQYF. The CDR3 DNA is TGTGCCAGCAGTCAGAGGTGGGGGAGGAGGGCAGATACGCAGTATTTT.

J is TRBJ2-3 and V is TRBV28; maybe TRBD2 (6 bases). The CDR3 extends over 15 amino acids. V was clipped by 1 base and J by 1 base, with 9 bases between them. CDR1 and CDR2 from the germline V gene are MDHEN and SYDVKM. CDR3 loop: CASSLLGGGTDTQYF. DNA for the CDR3: TGTGCCAGCAGTTTATTAGGCGGGGGCACAGATACGCAGTATTTT.

This chain joins TRBV12-5 and TRBJ1-1; unclear D gene. CDR1 and CDR2 (germline): LGHNT, FRNRAP. The CDR3 extends over 11 amino acids. V was pared by 4 bases and J by 5 bases, with 5 bases between. The CDR3 sequence is CASGSMTEAFF. CDR3 coding DNA: TGTGCTAGTGGTTCCATGACTGAAGCTTTCTTT.

The CDR3, as DNA: TGTGCCAGTAGTATCCGACTAGACGAGGGGGAGCAGTTCTTC. As protein: CASSIRLDEGEQFF. The chain combines TRBV19 with TRBJ2-1; a possible D gene is TRBD2 (6 bases). The CDR3 extends over 14 amino acids. CDR1 LNHDA and CDR2 SQIVND come from the germline V gene (reference sequence). Trimming cost V 3 bases and J 10 bases, with 16 bases left between them.

The chain uses TRBV6-5 and TRBJ2-1; D is ambiguous. Trimming stripped 7 bases from V and 3 bases from J, with 7 bases between. CDR1 is MNHEY and CDR2 is SVGAGI in the germline V gene. The CDR3 loop spans 12 amino acids. The CDR3 region has the DNA TGTGCCAGCAAAGCTAGCTACAATGAGCAGTTCTTC. Its translation: CASKASYNEQFF.

This clone was seen once. The rearrangement joins TRBV19 to TRBJ1-4; D ambiguous. CDR3 length: 15 amino acids. The V and J ends lost 6 bases and 7 bases respectively, with 18 bases between them. Germline CDR1 LNHDA, CDR2 SQIVND (reference sequence). The chain's CDR3 is CASSGSRAPGEKLFF. CDR3 bases: TGTGCCAGTAGCGGGTCCCGGGCTCCCGGTGAAAAACTGTTTTTT.

V gene TRBV5-1 combines with J gene TRBJ2-7; 11 positions match TRBD2. The germline CDR1 and CDR2 sequences are SGHRS and YFSETQ. V dropped 4 bases and J dropped 2; count of bases not matched to a gene: 2. The CDR3 is 14 amino acids. CDR3: CASSALAGAYEQYF. DNA for the CDR3: TGCGCCAGCAGCGCACTAGCGGGGGCCTACGAGCAGTACTTC.

V usage is TRBV19 and J usage is TRBJ2-5; D gene ambiguous. CDR3 length equals 12 residues. In germline, CDR1 is LNHDA, CDR2 SQIVND (reference sequence). V was trimmed by 5 bases and J by 4 bases, leaving 8 bases between them. CDR3 residues: CASSFGPETQYF. The CDR3 DNA sequence: TGTGCCAGTAGTTTCGGGCCAGAGACCCAGTACTTC. Supplemented by reference TRBV19 and TRBJ2-5, the full variable domain reads DGGITQSPKYLFRKEGQNVTLSCEQNLNHDAMYWYRQDPGQGLRLIYYSQIVNDFQKGDIAEGYSVSREKKESFPLTVTSAQKNPTAFYLCASSFGPETQYFGPGTRLLVL.

This chain joins TRBV9 and TRBJ2-2; D uncertain. The V gene's germline CDR1 is SGDLS and CDR2 YYNGEE. V lost 1 base, J lost 1 base, and 8 bases lay in between. The CDR3 runs 15 residues. This CDR3 is CASSVNGWNTGELFF. CDR3 nucleotide sequence: TGTGCCAGCAGCGTAAACGGGTGGAACACCGGGGAGCTGTTTTTT.

The rearrangement joins TRBV12-3 or TRBV12-4 to TRBJ1-2; D unresolved. Trimming stripped 3 bases from V and 4 bases from J, with 9 bases between. This CDR3 is built from 13 residues. CDR3 sequence reads: CASSFGQVYGYTF. The CDR3 DNA sequence: TGTGCCAGCAGTTTTGGGCAGGTCTATGGCTACACCTTC.

The chain uses TRBV7-9 and TRBJ1-6; 8 bases align to TRBD1. Germline CDR1 reads SEHNR; CDR2 reads FQNEAQ (reference sequence). V lost 4 bases to trimming and J lost 10 bases; unmatched junction nucleotides: 9. The CDR3 sequence is 15 residues long. CDR3: CASSYLTGAVSPLHF. CDR3 in DNA: TGTGCCAGCAGCTATTTGACAGGGGCCGTGTCACCCCTCCACTTT.

The chain uses TRBV6-5 and TRBJ1-4; D is unresolved. The CDR3 is 14 residues long. V was trimmed by 3 bases and J by 5 bases, leaving 10 bases between them. Germline V lookup: CDR1 MNHEY, CDR2 SVGAGI. CDR3: CASSYAGNNEKLFF. CDR3 DNA sequence: TGTGCCAGCAGTTATGCCGGGAACAATGAAAAACTGTTTTTT.

The rearrangement joins TRBV7-2 to TRBJ1-6; D is possibly TRBD1 (6 bases). The germline gives CDR1 SGHTA, CDR2 FQGNSA. The CDR3 spans 19 residues. The V end was cut by 1 base, the J end by 0 bases, with 16 bases between. In nucleotides, the CDR3 is TGTGCCAGCAGCTTAGGTATAGGGCAGGGGAGCTCCTATAATTCACCCCTCCACTTT. It yields the protein CASSLGIGQGSSYNSPLHF.

The gene calls are TRBV4-2 and TRBJ2-5; no definite D call. CDR1 and CDR2 (germline): LGHNA, YNFKEQ. The CDR3 length is 15 residues. The germline V and J ends were trimmed by 0 bases and 5 bases, with 13 bases remaining between them. CDR3 DNA: TGTGCCAGCAGCCAAGATGCCCAGGCTGGGGAGACCCAGTACTTC. This encodes CASSQDAQAGETQYF.

Notes on this clone: The sample contains more than one DNA sequence encoding this CDR3. V and J are TRBV5-1 and TRBJ2-2; tentative D call: TRBD1 (5 bases). This CDR3 has 13 amino acids. V was clipped by 3 bases and J by 5 bases, with 8 bases between them. CDR1 and CDR2 (germline): SGHRS, YFSETQ. The CDR3: CASSSQGTGELFF. DNA for the CDR3: TGCGCCAGCAGCTCCCAGGGTACCGGGGAGCTGTTTTTT.

The rearrangement joins TRBV5-1 to TRBJ1-6; D unclear. This CDR3 is 16 amino acids long. The V end lost 3 bases, the J end lost 0 bases, and 10 bases lay between the germline ends. The germline CDR1 and CDR2 sequences are SGHRS and YFSETQ. Here the CDR3 DNA reads TGCGCCAGCAGCTATACTCTGCCCTCCTATAATTCACCCCTCCACTTT. Translating it yields CASSYTLPSYNSPLHF.

The chain employs TRBV27 and TRBJ2-7; the D gene is possibly TRBD1 (6 bases). The CDR3 length is 13 residues. V dropped 4 bases and J dropped 4 bases, with 11 bases sitting between them. CDR1 and CDR2 (germline): MNHEY, SMNVEV (reference sequence). The CDR3 bases are TGTGCCAGCAGTTCCTCAGACAGGTACGAGCAGTACTTC. Its protein is CASSSSDRYEQYF.

V and J are TRBV5-1 and TRBJ2-1; 10 bases fit TRBD2. The CDR3 is 14 residues long. Germline V gives CDR1 SGHRS, CDR2 YFSETQ. Germline trimming cut 5 bases from V and 5 bases from J; bases unmatched to any gene: 4. The CDR3 is CASRERGGHNEQFF. The CDR3, as DNA: TGCGCCAGCAGAGAGCGGGGGGGCCACAATGAGCAGTTCTTC.

This clone was detected only once. This chain uses TRBV24-1 with TRBJ2-5; 12 bases map to TRBD1. The CDR3 covers 16 residues. V shed 6 bases and J 5 bases; nucleotides not matched to a gene: 9. Germline-derived CDR1 and CDR2 are KGHDR and SFDVKD. The CDR3 here is CATSPGGTGGLETQYF. As DNA, the CDR3 is TGTGCCACCAGTCCGGGGGGGACAGGGGGCTTGGAGACCCAGTACTTC.

The CDR3 region has the DNA TGTGCCAGCAGCCCGTCCCTCGGGCCGAGGAGAGAGACCCAGTACTTC. It codes for CASSPSLGPRRETQYF. The chain is built from TRBV3-1 (or the pseudogene TRBV3-2) and TRBJ2-5; no firm D call. CDR3 length: 16 amino acids. V gave up 4 bases and J gave up 4 bases, with 19 bases separating them. CDR1 and CDR2 (germline): LGHDT, YNNKEL (reference sequence).